Listed below are T cell receptor beta chains from one sample, sequenced in a study of blood T cell repertoires in COVID-19. The method was immunoSEQ multiplex PCR; TCRdb's version includes in-frame clones alone and lacks a portion of them. Among some 100,000 clones listed, more than 75% were seen once. Source material: peripheral blood. These receptors were taken from a woman aged 80 or older with active COVID-19. Each CDR3 is given with its conserved first and last residue. Each record gives: V gene, clone size, J gene, D gene, CDR3 protein, CDR3 DNA. The D gene is left open where the match is weak. Size is stated for part of the rows, as once, few or many counts, or as a class when the clone is expanded.

TRBV11-2,once,TRBJ2-5,NA,CASSLDGTVQETQYF,TGTGCCAGCAGCTTAGACGGGACTGTACAAGAGACCCAGTACTTC
TRBV29-1,NA,TRBJ1-4,NA,CSVDGGFDEKLFF,TGCAGCGTTGACGGGGGGTTTGATGAAAAACTGTTTTTT
TRBV2,NA,TRBJ2-7,TRBD2,CATRRDYIYEQYF,TGTGCCACACGCCGGGACTATATCTACGAGCAGTACTTC
TRBV19,NA,TRBJ1-1,TRBD1,CASSDRGSGNTEAFF,TGTGCCAGTAGTGACAGGGGATCGGGGAACACTGAAGCTTTCTTT
TRBV28,NA,TRBJ2-3,TRBD2,CASSFSGSRIDTQYF,TGTGCCAGCAGTTTTAGCGGGAGTAGAATAGATACGCAGTATTTT
TRBV27,NA,TRBJ2-7,TRBD1,CATRTGLYEQYF,TGTGCCACCAGGACAGGGTTGTATGAGCAGTACTTC
TRBV29-1,once,TRBJ2-7,NA,CSVVPRQPNPYEQYF,TGCAGCGTTGTCCCTAGACAGCCGAACCCCTACGAGCAGTACTTC
TRBV28,NA,TRBJ1-1,NA,CASSLLERGITEAFF,TGTGCCAGCAGTTTATTGGAAAGAGGGATAACTGAAGCTTTCTTT
TRBV28,NA,TRBJ1-2,NA,CASSLDSHYGYTF,TGTGCCAGCAGTTTGGACAGTCACTATGGCTACACCTTC
TRBV19,NA,TRBJ2-1,TRBD1,CASSLQTGQGINNEQFF,TGTGCCAGTAGCCTCCAGACGGGACAGGGAATCAACAATGAGCAGTTCTTC
TRBV4-3,once,TRBJ2-2,NA,CASSQGYLGRGELFF,TGCGCCAGCAGCCAAGGCTACTTGGGGAGGGGGGAGCTGTTTTTT
TRBV5-1,NA,TRBJ2-1,TRBD1,CASSLGQSNNEQFF,TGCGCCAGCAGCCTGGGACAGAGTAACAATGAGCAGTTCTTC
TRBV18,NA,TRBJ2-5,NA,CASSPDIQETQYF,TGTGCCAGCTCACCGGACATCCAAGAGACCCAGTACTTC
TRBV6-6,NA,TRBJ2-5,TRBD1,CASSYSMVGGRETQYF,TGTGCCAGCAGTTACTCGATGGTAGGGGGCAGGGAGACCCAGTACTTC
TRBV29-1,NA,TRBJ2-7,NA,CSVGPSHYEQYF,TGCAGCGTTGGGCCTAGCCACTACGAGCAGTACTTC
TRBV7-3,NA,TRBJ1-1,TRBD1,CASSPQGGGTEAFF,TGTGCCAGCAGCCCACAGGGGGGCGGCACTGAAGCTTTCTTT
TRBV5-1,NA,TRBJ2-7,NA,CASSLGQFYEQYF,TGCGCCAGCAGCTTGGGACAGTTCTACGAGCAGTACTTC
TRBV12-3/TRBV12-4,once,TRBJ1-2,NA,CASSGTRRYGYTF,TGTGCCAGCAGCGGGACAAGACGCTATGGCTACACCTTC
TRBV6-6,NA,TRBJ2-5,NA,CASSYAETQYF,TGTGCCAGCAGTTACGCGGAGACCCAGTACTTC
TRBV3-1/TRBV3-2,NA,TRBJ2-5,NA,CASSQVNAGRETQYF,TGTGCCAGCAGCCAAGTGAACGCGGGGCGAGAGACCCAGTACTTC
TRBV7-8,NA,TRBJ2-3,NA,CASSLDGGSTDTQYF,TGTGCCAGCAGCTTAGATGGGGGGTCCACAGATACGCAGTATTTT
TRBV7-9,NA,TRBJ1-1,NA,CASSLGSASHEAFF,TGTGCCAGCAGCTTAGGGAGCGCCAGCCATGAAGCTTTCTTT
TRBV28,NA,TRBJ2-7,NA,CASSLIPGTYEQYF,TGTGCCAGCAGTTTAATCCCAGGGACCTACGAGCAGTACTTC
TRBV27,NA,TRBJ2-4,NA,CASSVGHHKNIQYF,TGTGCCAGCAGTGTCGGACACCACAAAAACATTCAGTACTTC
TRBV5-6,NA,TRBJ1-1,TRBD1,CASSLDRGNTEAFF,TGTGCCAGCAGCTTGGACAGGGGGAACACTGAAGCTTTCTTT
TRBV24-1,NA,TRBJ1-2,NA,CATSDPRRNGYTF,TGTGCCACCAGTGACCCGAGGAGAAATGGCTACACCTTC
TRBV19,few,TRBJ2-2,NA,CASSPVSGRAGTGELFF,TGTGCCAGTAGCCCAGTCTCCGGGCGGGCTGGGACCGGGGAGCTGTTTTTT
TRBV6-2/TRBV6-3,NA,TRBJ2-1,TRBD2,CASSYSMGLAGLSLFF,TGTGCCAGCAGTTACTCGATGGGGCTAGCGGGCCTATCCCTGTTCTTC
TRBV24-1,NA,TRBJ2-3,NA,CATSDGGTDTQYF,TGTGCCACCAGTGATGGAGGCACAGATACGCAGTATTTT
TRBV10-3,NA,TRBJ1-5,NA,CAISESRDLDQPQHF,TGTGCCATCAGTGAGTCCCGGGACTTGGATCAGCCCCAGCATTTT
TRBV6-1,NA,TRBJ2-3,NA,CASSEQGSTDTQYF,TGTGCCAGCAGTGAGCAGGGAAGCACAGATACGCAGTATTTT
TRBV19,NA,TRBJ2-3,NA,CASSIRGPGGGTDTQYF,TGTGCCAGTAGTATAAGGGGCCCAGGAGGAGGGACAGATACGCAGTATTTT
TRBV5-4,NA,TRBJ1-2,NA,CASSGLQGSDGYTF,TGTGCCAGCAGCGGGCTACAGGGTAGCGACGGCTACACCTTC
TRBV4-2,NA,TRBJ1-3,NA,CAIVPSSGNTIYF,TGTGCCATAGTACCGAGCTCTGGAAACACCATATATTTT
TRBV12-3/TRBV12-4,few,TRBJ1-1,NA,CASSLYGQSSAFF,TGTGCCAGCAGTTTATACGGACAGAGTTCGGCTTTCTTT
TRBV4-3,NA,TRBJ2-3,TRBD2,CASSQLAEGDTQYF,TGCGCCAGCAGTCAGCTAGCGGAGGGGGATACGCAGTATTTT
TRBV3-1/TRBV3-2,NA,TRBJ2-5,NA,CASSQLRQSQETQYF,TGTGCCAGCAGCCAACTGCGACAGAGCCAAGAGACCCAGTACTTC